The rows below give T cell receptor beta chains drawn from one sample of a study of blood T cell repertoires in COVID-19. Some clones are missing from TCRdb's copy, which holds only in-frame ones; the method was immunoSEQ multiplex PCR. This sample yields approximately 220,000 clones, of which less than 90% are seen a single time; 4.5% to 5.5% belongs to the top ten. Sequencing was done on a sample of PBMCs or T cells enriched from blood (not recorded which). Receptors originate from a woman in her twenties or thirties who had been exposed to COVID-19. Both conserved end residues are part of each CDR3. D genes are given only for firm matches. Not every row has a clone size; where given, it reads once, few, many or a size class.

abundance: -; j_gene: TRBJ2-5; d_gene: TRBD2; v_gene: TRBV5-1; CDR3aa: CASSSGGTSAQETQYF; CDR3nt: TGCGCCAGCAGCTCCGGAGGGACTAGCGCTCAAGAGACCCAGTACTTC
abundance: -; j_gene: TRBJ2-7; d_gene: -; v_gene: TRBV28; CDR3aa: CASSLYTGKAYEQYF; CDR3nt: TGTGCCAGCAGTTTGTATACAGGGAAGGCCTACGAGCAGTACTTC
abundance: many; j_gene: TRBJ2-5; d_gene: TRBD1; v_gene: TRBV11-2; CDR3aa: CASSLTWDSWETQYF; CDR3nt: TGTGCCAGCAGCTTAACTTGGGACAGTTGGGAGACCCAGTACTTC
abundance: few; j_gene: TRBJ2-1; d_gene: TRBD1; v_gene: TRBV10-3; CDR3aa: CAINPGTDYNEQFF; CDR3nt: TGTGCCATCAATCCCGGGACAGACTACAATGAGCAGTTCTTC
abundance: few; j_gene: TRBJ1-1; d_gene: -; v_gene: TRBV20-1; CDR3aa: CSAGEHSGVTEAFF; CDR3nt: TGCAGTGCTGGTGAACACTCAGGTGTGACTGAAGCTTTCTTT
abundance: -; j_gene: TRBJ2-7; d_gene: TRBD2; v_gene: TRBV18; CDR3aa: CASSPRTRTSGPGGGQYF; CDR3nt: TGTGCCAGCTCACCCCGGACACGGACTAGCGGCCCCGGAGGGGGGCAGTACTTC
abundance: -; j_gene: TRBJ2-6; d_gene: -; v_gene: TRBV9; CDR3aa: CASSVDRGSGANVLTF; CDR3nt: TGTGCCAGCAGCGTAGACCGGGGATCTGGGGCCAACGTCCTGACTTTC
abundance: -; j_gene: TRBJ1-4; d_gene: -; v_gene: TRBV12-5; CDR3aa: CASGLNEKLFF; CDR3nt: TGTGCTAGTGGTCTTAATGAAAAACTGTTTTTT
abundance: -; j_gene: TRBJ1-1; d_gene: -; v_gene: TRBV7-8; CDR3aa: CASRRGEENTEAFF; CDR3nt: TGTGCCAGCAGGCGGGGAGAGGAGAACACTGAAGCTTTCTTT
abundance: -; j_gene: TRBJ2-5; d_gene: -; v_gene: TRBV5-1; CDR3aa: CASSSTGQETQYF; CDR3nt: TGCGCCAGCAGCTCGACAGGTCAAGAGACCCAGTACTTC
abundance: -; j_gene: TRBJ1-1; d_gene: -; v_gene: TRBV30; CDR3aa: CAWNQGLEAFF; CDR3nt: TGTGCCTGGAACCAGGGGCTTGAAGCTTTCTTT
abundance: -; j_gene: TRBJ1-5; d_gene: -; v_gene: TRBV19; CDR3aa: CASSPTGGHYQPQHF; CDR3nt: TGTGCCAGTAGCCCCACGGGGGGGCATTATCAGCCCCAGCATTTT
abundance: -; j_gene: TRBJ1-3; d_gene: -; v_gene: TRBV7-8; CDR3aa: CASRATAGNTIYF; CDR3nt: TGTGCCAGCAGGGCGACAGCTGGAAACACCATATATTTT
abundance: -; j_gene: TRBJ2-2; d_gene: -; v_gene: TRBV7-2; CDR3aa: CASSPEGQTNTGELFF; CDR3nt: TGTGCCAGCAGCCCCGAGGGACAAACGAACACCGGGGAGCTGTTTTTT
abundance: -; j_gene: TRBJ1-1; d_gene: TRBD1; v_gene: TRBV6-5; CDR3aa: CASSSQGGLTEAFF; CDR3nt: TGTGCCAGCAGCTCACAGGGGGGACTGACTGAAGCTTTCTTT
abundance: -; j_gene: TRBJ1-1; d_gene: -; v_gene: TRBV27; CDR3aa: CASSWGGRTEAFF; CDR3nt: TGTGCCAGCAGTTGGGGGGGACGAACTGAAGCTTTCTTT
abundance: -; j_gene: TRBJ2-7; d_gene: -; v_gene: TRBV28; CDR3aa: CASSPPPGAYEQYF; CDR3nt: TGTGCCAGCAGTCCCCCCCCAGGGGCCTACGAGCAGTACTTC
abundance: -; j_gene: TRBJ1-4; d_gene: -; v_gene: TRBV7-9; CDR3aa: CASSSPWGGSGEKLFF; CDR3nt: TGTGCCAGCAGCTCACCCTGGGGGGGCTCCGGTGAAAAACTGTTTTTT
abundance: -; j_gene: TRBJ2-1; d_gene: TRBD1; v_gene: TRBV9; CDR3aa: CASSGGTGGLYNEQFF; CDR3nt: TGTGCCAGCAGCGGCGGGACAGGGGGCCTCTACAATGAGCAGTTCTTC
abundance: -; j_gene: TRBJ1-6; d_gene: TRBD1; v_gene: TRBV3-1/TRBV3-2; CDR3aa: CASSQDRGLSPLHF; CDR3nt: TGTGCCAGCAGCCAAGACAGGGGGCTTTCACCCCTCCACTTT
abundance: -; j_gene: TRBJ1-5; d_gene: -; v_gene: TRBV30; CDR3aa: CAWGPGVHNQPQHF; CDR3nt: TGTGCCTGGGGGCCCGGGGTCCACAATCAGCCCCAGCATTTT
abundance: once; j_gene: TRBJ1-2; d_gene: -; v_gene: TRBV18; CDR3aa: CASSPPSGFSYGYTF; CDR3nt: TGTGCCAGCTCACCACCTTCAGGGTTTAGCTATGGCTACACCTTC